The T cell receptor (beta chain) described here comes from a study of T cell repertoires in cytomegalovirus infection. Unmatched junction bases numbered 4, after V lost 0 bases and J lost 3 bases. The V gene's germline CDR1 is MNHGY and CDR2 SAAAGT. The CDR3 extends over 17 amino acids. TCRdb redid the calling of the reads with MiXCR, one entry per CDR3 protein. The table lists about 770,000 distinct CDR3 sequences, 29% of them singletons. As concerns this clonotype: What it recognizes is unknown.

Sequenced here: cultured CD8+ T cells from PBMCs, sampled from culture after CMV antigen stimulation. V usage is TRBV6-8 and J usage is TRBJ2-2, with TRBD1 matching 10 bases. This TCR was sampled from a human donor in good health (CMV status not recorded). Some clones in this sample may be carry-over from other donors' samples. CDR3 DNA sequence: TGTGCCAGCAGTTACTCGACAGGGGGCGAGGACACCGGGGAGCTGTTTTTT. It specifies CASSYSTGGEDTGELFF.